This T cell receptor beta chain was sequenced in a study of memory CD4+ T cells and cytomegalovirus serostatus. The V end lost 2 bases, the J end lost 5 bases, and 12 bases lay between the germline ends. From germline, CDR1 is SGDLS and CDR2 YYNGEE. The CDR3 runs 14 residues. Single viable CD3+CD4+CD8-CD45RO+ cells were sorted as the memory CD4+ T cells. The data were produced by immunoSEQ multiplex PCR, yet TCRdb's version contains in-frame clones alone and is incomplete. Of tens of thousands of clones in the sample, about 80% were seen once. The gene calls are TRBV9 and TRBJ2-3, with unresolved D. The sample consisted of memory CD4+ T cells from blood. The receptor was isolated from an adult in good health and CMV-seropositive. CDR3 sequence reads: CASSVDHHVDTQYF. Written as DNA, the CDR3 is TGTGCCAGCAGCGTTGACCACCATGTAGATACGCAGTATTTT.